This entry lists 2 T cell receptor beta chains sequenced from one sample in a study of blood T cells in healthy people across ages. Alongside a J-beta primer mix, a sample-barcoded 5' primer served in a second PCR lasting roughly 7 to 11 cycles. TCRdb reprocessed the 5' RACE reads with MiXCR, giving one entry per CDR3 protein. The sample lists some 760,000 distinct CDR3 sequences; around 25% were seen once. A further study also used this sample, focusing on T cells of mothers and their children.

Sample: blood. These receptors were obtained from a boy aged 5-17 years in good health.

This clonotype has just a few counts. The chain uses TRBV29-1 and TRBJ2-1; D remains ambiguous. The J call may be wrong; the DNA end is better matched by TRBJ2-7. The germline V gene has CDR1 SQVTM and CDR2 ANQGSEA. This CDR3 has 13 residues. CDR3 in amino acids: CSVEEGPAYEQYF. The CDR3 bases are TGCAGCGTTGAAGAGGGCCCAGCCTACGAGCAGTACTTC.

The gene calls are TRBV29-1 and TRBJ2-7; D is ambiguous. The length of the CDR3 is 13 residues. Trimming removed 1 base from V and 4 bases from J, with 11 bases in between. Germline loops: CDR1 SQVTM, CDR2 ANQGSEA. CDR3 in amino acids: CSVEGSERYEQYF. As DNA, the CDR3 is TGCAGCGTTGAAGGGTCAGAACGATACGAGCAGTACTTC.